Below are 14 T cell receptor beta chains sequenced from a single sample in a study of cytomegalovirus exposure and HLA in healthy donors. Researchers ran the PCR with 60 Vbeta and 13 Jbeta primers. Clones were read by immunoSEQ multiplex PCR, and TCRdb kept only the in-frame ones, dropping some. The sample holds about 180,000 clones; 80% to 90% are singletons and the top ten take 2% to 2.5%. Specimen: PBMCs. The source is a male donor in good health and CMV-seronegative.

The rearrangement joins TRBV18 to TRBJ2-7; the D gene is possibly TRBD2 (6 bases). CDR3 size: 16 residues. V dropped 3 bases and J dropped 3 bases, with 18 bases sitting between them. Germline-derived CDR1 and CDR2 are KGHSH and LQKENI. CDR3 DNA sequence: TGTGCCAGCTCACCGGAGGGCAGGGTAGATTTCTACGAGCAGTACTTC. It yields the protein CASSPEGRVDFYEQYF.

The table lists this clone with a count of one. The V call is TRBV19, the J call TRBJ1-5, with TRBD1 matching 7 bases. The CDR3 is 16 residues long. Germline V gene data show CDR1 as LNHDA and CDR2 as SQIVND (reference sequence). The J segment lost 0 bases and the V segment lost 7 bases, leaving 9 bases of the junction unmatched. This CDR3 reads CASTRRGGPSNQPQHF. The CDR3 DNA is TGTGCCAGTACCAGGAGAGGGGGCCCTAGCAATCAGCCCCAGCATTTT.

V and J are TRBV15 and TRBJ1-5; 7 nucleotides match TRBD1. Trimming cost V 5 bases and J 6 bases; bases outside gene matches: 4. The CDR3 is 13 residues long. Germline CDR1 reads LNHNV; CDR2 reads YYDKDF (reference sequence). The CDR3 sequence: CATSGDRGQPQHF. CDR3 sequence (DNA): TGTGCCACCAGCGGGGACAGAGGTCAGCCCCAGCATTTT.

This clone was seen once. CDR3 in DNA: TGTGCCAGCAGTCCCCACGGACTAGTGTCAGATACGCAGTATTTT. Protein sequence: CASSPHGLVSDTQYF. The chain uses TRBV7-3 and TRBJ2-3; 7 nucleotides agree with TRBD2. CDR1 is SGHTA, CDR2 FQGTGA, per germline. The V gene end was trimmed by 6 bases and the J gene end by 4 bases; junction bases not matched to a gene: 10. The CDR3 length is 15 residues.

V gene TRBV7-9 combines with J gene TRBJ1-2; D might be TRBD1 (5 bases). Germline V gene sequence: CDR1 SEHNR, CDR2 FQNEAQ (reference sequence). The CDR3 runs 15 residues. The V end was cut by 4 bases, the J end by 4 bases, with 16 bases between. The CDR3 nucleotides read TGTGCCAGCAGCTGGCTGGGGAGGGGAGCCTATGGCTACACCTTC. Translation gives CASSWLGRGAYGYTF.

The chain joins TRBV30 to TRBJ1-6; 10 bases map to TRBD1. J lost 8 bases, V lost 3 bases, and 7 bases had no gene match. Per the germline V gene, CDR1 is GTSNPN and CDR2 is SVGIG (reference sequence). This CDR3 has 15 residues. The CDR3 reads CAWRGSGTGDSPLHF. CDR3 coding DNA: TGTGCCTGGAGGGGGTCAGGGACAGGGGATTCACCCCTCCACTTT.

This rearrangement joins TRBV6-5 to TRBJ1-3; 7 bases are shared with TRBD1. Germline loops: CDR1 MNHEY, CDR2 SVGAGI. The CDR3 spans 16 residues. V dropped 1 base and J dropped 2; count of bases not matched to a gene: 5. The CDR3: CASSYLPQGTGNTIYF. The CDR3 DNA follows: TGTGCCAGCAGTTACTTGCCACAGGGGACTGGAAACACCATATATTTT.

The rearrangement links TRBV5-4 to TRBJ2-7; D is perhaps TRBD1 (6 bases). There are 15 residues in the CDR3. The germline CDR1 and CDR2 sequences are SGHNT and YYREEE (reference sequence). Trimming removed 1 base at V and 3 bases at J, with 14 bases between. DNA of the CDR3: TGTGCCAGCAGCTTGTGGGCTAGGGGACACTACGAGCAGTACTTC. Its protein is CASSLWARGHYEQYF.

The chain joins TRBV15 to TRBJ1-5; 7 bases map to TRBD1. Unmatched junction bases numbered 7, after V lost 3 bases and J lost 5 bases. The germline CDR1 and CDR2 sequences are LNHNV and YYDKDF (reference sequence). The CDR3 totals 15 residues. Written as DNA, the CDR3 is TGTGCCACCAGCAGGACGGGACAGCGAGATCAGCCCCAGCATTTT. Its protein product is CATSRTGQRDQPQHF.

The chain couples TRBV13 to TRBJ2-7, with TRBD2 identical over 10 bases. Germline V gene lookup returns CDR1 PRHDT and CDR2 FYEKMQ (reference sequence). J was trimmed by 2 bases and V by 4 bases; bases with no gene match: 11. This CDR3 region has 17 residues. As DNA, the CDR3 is TGTGCCAGCAGCTCCGAGCGGGAGGGCACGGTTCCCTACGAGCAGTACTTC. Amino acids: CASSSEREGTVPYEQYF.

The CDR3, as DNA: TGTGCCAGCAGTTTTTTTCCTAGCGGCACCCCCTACAATGAGCAGTTCTTC. Protein sequence: CASSFFPSGTPYNEQFF. V is TRBV27 and J is TRBJ2-1; 7 nucleotides align to TRBD2. Germline CDR1 reads MNHEY; CDR2 reads SMNVEV (reference sequence). Germline trimming cut 3 bases from V and 2 bases from J; bases unmatched to any gene: 10. The CDR3 is 17 amino acids.

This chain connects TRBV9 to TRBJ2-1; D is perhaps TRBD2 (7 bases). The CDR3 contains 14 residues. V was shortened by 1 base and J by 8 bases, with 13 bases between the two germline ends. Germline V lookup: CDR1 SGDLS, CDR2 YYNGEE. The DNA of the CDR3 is TGTGCCAGCAGCGTAAACACGGGGGGCCATGAGCAGTTCTTC. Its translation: CASSVNTGGHEQFF.

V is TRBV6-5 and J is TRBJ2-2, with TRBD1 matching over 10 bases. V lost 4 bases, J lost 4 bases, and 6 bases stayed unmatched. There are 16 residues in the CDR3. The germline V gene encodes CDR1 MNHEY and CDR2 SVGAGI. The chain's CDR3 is CASSSDRGLSTGELFF. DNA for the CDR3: TGTGCCAGCAGTTCAGACAGGGGGCTCAGCACCGGGGAGCTGTTTTTT.

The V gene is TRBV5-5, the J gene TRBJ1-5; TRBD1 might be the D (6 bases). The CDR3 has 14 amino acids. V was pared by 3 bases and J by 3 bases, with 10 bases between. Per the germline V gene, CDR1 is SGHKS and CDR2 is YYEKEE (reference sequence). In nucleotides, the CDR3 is TGTGCCAGCAGCTATGGACAGATCAATCAGCCCCAGCATTTT. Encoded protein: CASSYGQINQPQHF.